This passage covers 29 T cell receptor beta chains from one sample sequenced in a study of blood T cell repertoires in COVID-19. Only in-frame clones appear in the TCRdb table, and some are missing; sequencing was by immunoSEQ multiplex PCR. The top ten clones hold roughly 8% of a sample with about 160,000 clones, around 74% of them seen once. The sequenced sample was peripheral blood. Every receptor here comes from a woman aged 55 to 70 with COVID-19, enrolled during active disease.

The V and J genes are TRBV7-9 and TRBJ2-1; the D is unclear. The CDR3 loop spans 14 amino acids. Germline loops: CDR1 SEHNR, CDR2 FQNEAQ (reference sequence). Trimming stripped 0 bases from V and 8 bases from J, with 11 bases between. This chain's CDR3 is CASSLAPVFDEQFF. In nucleotides, the CDR3 is TGTGCCAGCAGCTTAGCGCCGGTCTTTGATGAGCAGTTCTTC.

The genes are TRBV2 and TRBJ1-1, with D perhaps matching TRBD1 (6 bases). Germline-derived CDR1 and CDR2 are SNHLY and FYNNEI. Trimming removed 6 bases at V and 7 bases at J, with 15 bases between. The CDR3 is made up of 13 amino acids. The DNA for the CDR3 is TGTGCCAGCAGCTACAGGGAAGGCGGTGAAGCTTTCTTT. The encoded protein is CASSYREGGEAFF.

The V and J genes are TRBV5-4 and TRBJ2-3; 10 nucleotides agree with TRBD2. The CDR3 has 15 amino acids. Trimming cost V 3 bases and J 2 bases; bases outside gene matches: 3. Germline V gene lookup returns CDR1 SGHNT and CDR2 YYREEE (reference sequence). DNA for the CDR3: TGTGCCAGCAGCTGGCTAGCGGGAGACACAGATACGCAGTATTTT. Translating it yields CASSWLAGDTDTQYF. The full variable domain, completed using reference TRBV5-4 and TRBJ2-3, is ETGVTQSPTHLIKTRGQQVTLRCSSQSGHNTVSWYQQALGQGPQFIFQYYREEENGRGNFPPRFSGLQFPNYSSELNVNALELDDSALYLCASSWLAGDTDTQYFGPGTRLTVL.

The chain couples TRBV19 to TRBJ2-7, with D tentatively TRBD2 (6 bases). CDR1 and CDR2 (germline): LNHDA, SQIVND (reference sequence). Trimming removed 3 bases from V and 4 bases from J, with 10 bases in between. The CDR3 consists of 13 residues. In DNA form, the CDR3 reads TGTGCCAGTAGTATTAGGGCGGGGTACGAGCAGTACGTC. Its protein is CASSIRAGYEQYV.

This CDR3 reads CASSLAQGGNTEAFF. The CDR3 DNA is TGCGCCAGCAGCTTGGCCCAGGGGGGGAACACTGAAGCTTTCTTT. J is TRBJ1-1 and V is TRBV5-1, with TRBD1 identical over 7 bases. Unmatched junction bases numbered 3, after V lost 0 bases and J lost 1 base. The CDR3 consists of 15 residues. Germline loops: CDR1 SGHRS, CDR2 YFSETQ.

The rearrangement links TRBV9 to TRBJ2-1; D is unresolved. The CDR3 consists of 11 residues. The germline V and J ends were trimmed by 0 bases and 8 bases, with 3 bases remaining between them. CDR1 SGDLS and CDR2 YYNGEE come from the germline V gene. CDR3: CASSVAYEQFF. CDR3 nucleotides: TGTGCCAGCAGCGTAGCATATGAGCAGTTCTTC.

There are many counts of this clone. This chain connects TRBV27 to TRBJ2-2, with D possibly matching TRBD1 (6 bases). Trimming removed 5 bases from V and 6 bases from J, with 13 bases in between. The CDR3 spans 14 residues. The germline gives CDR1 MNHEY, CDR2 SMNVEV (reference sequence). The CDR3 region has the DNA TGTGCCAGCAGTCCATCACAGGGTGCCGGGGAGCTGTTTTTT. It codes for CASSPSQGAGELFF.

The V and J genes are TRBV7-9 and TRBJ1-4; TRBD1 agrees at 10 bases. V was pared by 3 bases and J by 8 bases, with 9 bases of the junction left unmatched. CDR3 size: 16 residues. Germline V gives CDR1 SEHNR, CDR2 FQNEAQ (reference sequence). In DNA, the CDR3 is TGTGCCAGCAGCTTTAAAAAGGACAGGGGGGAGGAAAAACTGTTTTTT. Encoded protein: CASSFKKDRGEEKLFF.

The chain carries TRBV4-2 and TRBJ2-5; TRBD2 aligns across 10 bases. The trim removed 2 bases at V and 4 bases at J, leaving 10 bases unmatched. Germline CDR1 reads LGHNA; CDR2 reads YNFKEQ. The CDR3 has 17 amino acids. The CDR3 DNA is TGTGCCAGCAGCCAAAAGGCCTTAGCGGGGGGAGGAGAGACCCAGTACTTC. Translated: CASSQKALAGGGETQYF.

J is TRBJ2-1 and V is TRBV25-1, with TRBD1 matching 7 bases. CDR1 is MGHDK and CDR2 is SYGVNS in the germline V gene. With V trimmed by 10 bases and J by 0 bases, 15 bases remained unmatched. This CDR3 comprises 17 residues. The CDR3 DNA reads TGTGCCACCCAACAGTCCCCGACAGGGAGCTCCTACAATGAGCAGTTCTTC. Its protein product is CATQQSPTGSSYNEQFF.

This sequence joins TRBV11-2 and TRBJ2-2, with D unclear. The CDR3 consists of 17 residues. The V end was cut by 1 base, the J end by 6 bases, with 18 bases between. Germline CDR1 reads SGHAT; CDR2 reads FQNNGV. In nucleotides, the CDR3 is TGTGCCAGCAGCTTAGTCCCCATACCCCTCTATGCCGGGGAGCTGTTTTTT. Translating it yields CASSLVPIPLYAGELFF. The variable domain in full, completed from reference TRBV11-2 and TRBJ2-2, reads EAGVAQSPRYKIIEKRQSVAFWCNPISGHATLYWYQQILGQGPKLLIQFQNNGVVDDSQLPKDRFSAERLKGVDSTLKIQPAKLEDSAVYLCASSLVPIPLYAGELFFGEGSRLTVL.

The V call is TRBV6-5, the J call TRBJ2-1; 10 bases align to TRBD2. J was trimmed by 0 bases and V by 8 bases; bases with no gene match: 4. The CDR3 has 15 residues. Germline CDR1 and CDR2: MNHEY and SVGAGI. The CDR3 is CASASGGSSYNEQFF. CDR3 DNA: TGTGCCAGCGCTAGCGGGGGTAGCTCCTACAATGAGCAGTTCTTC.

The CDR3 protein is CASSLEGPYNSPLHF. In DNA, the CDR3 is TGTGCCAGCAGTTTAGAGGGCCCCTATAATTCACCCCTCCACTTT. The chain couples TRBV28 to TRBJ1-6; D is unclear. The CDR3 length is 15 residues. V lost 2 bases and J lost 2, with 7 bases in between. From germline, CDR1 is MDHEN and CDR2 SYDVKM.

The rearrangement uses TRBV5-1 and TRBJ2-3; 9 positions agree with TRBD2. The V segment lost 6 bases and the J segment 5 bases; nucleotides outside the gene matches: 19. Germline lookup yields CDR1 SGHRS and CDR2 YFSETQ. This CDR3 region has 18 residues. CDR3: CASTRLGGASGARDTQYF. CDR3 DNA sequence: TGCGCCAGCACCCGCCTCGGTGGGGCTAGCGGGGCGCGAGATACGCAGTATTTT.

The gene calls are TRBV3-1 (or the pseudogene TRBV3-2) and TRBJ1-1, with D maybe TRBD1 (5 bases). Trimming shortened V by 5 bases and J by 1 base, and 11 bases separated the two germline ends. This CDR3 spans 14 amino acids. CDR1 and CDR2 (germline): LGHDT, YNNKEL (reference sequence). CDR3 in amino acids: CASSNVDRNTEAFF. The CDR3 DNA follows: TGTGCCAGCAGCAACGTAGACAGGAACACTGAAGCTTTCTTT.

The chain combines TRBV28 with TRBJ2-5, with a possible D match to TRBD2 (6 bases). Looked up from germline, CDR1 is MDHEN and CDR2 is SYDVKM. The CDR3 covers 15 residues. Trimming took off 5 bases at V and 1 base at J, with 14 bases between the two ends. The CDR3 region has the DNA TGTGCCAGCAGTCTTCGAGGAGGGGCCCAAGAGACCCAGTACTTC. This encodes CASSLRGGAQETQYF.

The gene calls are TRBV28 and TRBJ1-2, with D unresolved. Germline lookup yields CDR1 MDHEN and CDR2 SYDVKM. The V end was cut by 5 bases, the J end by 5 bases, with 15 bases between. CDR3 length: 14 residues. CDR3 region: CASSPRGFGYGYTF. The CDR3 nucleotides read TGTGCCAGCAGTCCTAGAGGGTTTGGATATGGCTACACCTTC.

The chain recombines TRBV2 with TRBJ2-5, with 7 bases that match TRBD2. The V gene's germline CDR1 is SNHLY and CDR2 FYNNEI. The V gene end was trimmed by 8 bases and the J gene end by 1 base; junction bases not matched to a gene: 10. The CDR3 length is 15 residues. CDR3 DNA sequence: TGTGCCAGCTCCGTCGGTAGCGGGCCCCAAGAGACCCAGTACTTC. This translates into CASSVGSGPQETQYF.

The V call is TRBV10-1, the J call TRBJ2-5, with 9 bases fitting TRBD1. The CDR3 is 15 residues long. From germline, CDR1 is WNHNN and CDR2 SYGVQD (reference sequence). V was pared by 2 bases and J by 1 base, with 2 bases of the junction left unmatched. This CDR3 is CASSEGGQGQETQYF. The CDR3 DNA reads TGCGCCAGCAGTGAGGGGGGACAGGGCCAAGAGACCCAGTACTTC.

V usage is TRBV27 and J usage is TRBJ1-5; maybe TRBD1 (5 bases). Germline values: CDR1 MNHEY, CDR2 SMNVEV (reference sequence). V shed 1 base and J shed 4 bases, with 17 bases lying between them. The CDR3 totals 17 residues. The CDR3 sequence: CASSLYPPQALNQPQHF. The CDR3 DNA follows: TGTGCCAGCAGTTTATACCCCCCACAGGCCTTAAATCAGCCCCAGCATTTT.

The chain carries TRBV28 and TRBJ2-7; TRBD2 aligns across 13 bases. Germline CDR1 and CDR2: MDHEN and SYDVKM. The CDR3 is made up of 17 amino acids. V was clipped by 4 bases and J by 0 bases; unmatched bases: 6. In DNA, the CDR3 is TGTGCCAGCAGTTCTGGACTAGCGGGGGACCACTCCTACGAGCAGTACTTC. This encodes CASSSGLAGDHSYEQYF. The whole variable domain, filled in from reference TRBV28 and TRBJ2-7, reads DVKVTQSSRYLVKRTGEKVFLECVQDMDHENMFWYRQDPGLGLRLIYFSYDVKMKEKGDIPEGYSVSREKKERFSLILESASTNQTSMYLCASSSGLAGDHSYEQYFGPGTRLTVT.

The chain employs TRBV12-3 or TRBV12-4 and TRBJ2-3, with D possibly matching TRBD2 (6 bases). Trimming removed 10 bases from V and 10 bases from J, with 18 bases in between. The CDR3 runs to 12 residues. CDR3: CATNLPEGSQYF. Written as DNA, the CDR3 is TGTGCCACGAACCTCCCGGAGGGTTCGCAGTATTTT.

The CDR3 nucleotides read TGTGCCAGCAGTGTCCTTATGGGGACAGGTTGGGACGTC. This encodes CASSVLMGTGWDV. The chain employs TRBV2 and TRBJ2-7; 8 bases match TRBD1. This CDR3 has 13 amino acids. Germline assignment: CDR1 SNHLY and CDR2 FYNNEI.

This clone has only a few counts. The chain links TRBV19 to TRBJ1-2; TRBD1 matches at 7 bases. The V and J ends lost 7 bases and 5 bases, in that order; junction bases with no gene match: 10. In germline, CDR1 is LNHDA, CDR2 SQIVND (reference sequence). This CDR3 spans 14 amino acids. This chain's CDR3 is CASNPSGTAYGYTF. In DNA, the CDR3 is TGTGCCAGTAACCCCTCCGGGACAGCGTATGGCTACACCTTC.

This clone was seen only a few times. V is TRBV3-1 (or the pseudogene TRBV3-2) and J is TRBJ1-1, with TRBD1 matching over 7 bases. The CDR3 consists of 13 residues. J lost 5 bases, V lost 5 bases, and 5 bases had no gene match. CDR1 and CDR2 from the germline V gene are LGHDT and YNNKEL (reference sequence). CDR3 bases: TGTGCCAGCAGCTCAAACAGGGGAACTGAAGCTTTCTTT. It codes for CASSSNRGTEAFF.

CDR3 residues: CASSLDSNSPLHF. CDR3 DNA sequence: TGTGCCAGCAGTTTAGACAGCAATTCACCCCTCCACTTT. This chain connects TRBV28 to TRBJ1-6; D is possibly TRBD1 (5 bases). The CDR3 covers 13 residues. The ends were cut back, 2 bases at V and 7 bases at J, with 6 bases in the middle. Germline CDR1 MDHEN, CDR2 SYDVKM.

This clone was seen more than once but under ten times. The chain is built from TRBV20-1 and TRBJ1-2; D remains unclear. The V end was cut by 3 bases, the J end by 5 bases, with 7 bases between. This CDR3 comprises 11 residues. Germline V gene lookup returns CDR1 DFQATT and CDR2 SNEGSKA (reference sequence). DNA of the CDR3: TGCAGTGCTAGTCTTCTTTATGGCTACACCTTC. Translation: CSASLLYGYTF.

This clone has just one count. This rearrangement joins TRBV6-4 to TRBJ1-1; D gene uncertain. Trimming took off 0 bases at V and 5 bases at J, with 13 bases between the two ends. The CDR3 is 15 amino acids. Per germline, CDR1 MRHNA and CDR2 SNTAGT. The chain's CDR3 is CASSDSAGIGTEAFF. CDR3 coding DNA: TGTGCCAGCAGTGACTCTGCGGGAATAGGGACTGAAGCTTTCTTT.

The chain couples TRBV27 to TRBJ1-3; no definite D call. The CDR3 consists of 15 residues. V was shortened by 0 bases and J by 4 bases, with 10 bases between the two germline ends. The germline CDR1 and CDR2 sequences are MNHEY and SMNVEV (reference sequence). This CDR3 reads CASSLSLSGGNTIYF. As DNA, the CDR3 is TGTGCCAGCAGTTTATCTCTTTCCGGGGGAAACACCATATATTTT.